This TCR beta chain was sequenced for a study of beta chain features in type 1 diabetes. This clone occurred a few times. What it recognizes is unknown. Study conclusions and caveats: Within patients, naive, central memory and Treg TCRB repertoires seemed more similar than within healthy donors. When Type 1 diabetes patients were examined, their TCRB CDR3s proved moderately but significantly shorter in all four CD4+ subsets.

CD45RO/CCR7/CD25/CD127/CD95/CD27 staining was used to isolate CD4+ naive, central memory, regulatory and stem cell-like memory cells by sorting. Purities in excess of 95% were seen in all sorted populations. Of the isolated RNA, all was reverse transcribed, and so the sequenced material was expressed TCRB transcripts. Profiled with immunoSEQ multiplex PCR; TCRdb holds only in-frame clones, not every one. The sample yields about 140,000 clones, 6.9% seen once. This CDR3 has 14 residues. Germline assignment: CDR1 LNHDA and CDR2 SQIVND (reference sequence). With 1 base removed from V and 5 bases from J, the gap between germline ends came to 11 bases.

The V call is TRBV19, the J call TRBJ2-5; D gene uncertain. The specimen sequenced was central memory CD4+ T cells from blood. The origin of this receptor is a woman in her thirties in good health. CDR3 bases: TGTGCCAGTAGTATAGCGGGTAACGTTGAGACCCAGTACTTC. It codes for CASSIAGNVETQYF.